This TCR beta chain was sequenced during a study of blood T cell repertoires in COVID-19. CDR3 length: 16 residues. Germline V lookup: CDR1 LNHNV, CDR2 YYDKDF (reference sequence). The V segment lost 5 bases and the J segment 3 bases; nucleotides outside the gene matches: 9. Data came from immunoSEQ multiplex PCR; TCRdb stores just in-frame clones and leaves some out. The sample has 150,000 to 200,000 clones, about 81% seen once. The receptor was isolated from an elderly woman with COVID-19, enrolled during active disease. The source material was peripheral blood. V usage is TRBV15 and J usage is TRBJ2-1, with 8 nucleotides matching TRBD2. The chain's CDR3 is CATSGSGAGGYNEQFF. The CDR3, as DNA: TGTGCCACCAGCGGCTCTGGGGCGGGGGGCTACAATGAGCAGTTCTTC. Drawing the rest from reference TRBV15 and TRBJ2-1, the complete variable domain is DAMVIQNPRYQVTQFGKPVTLSCSQTLNHNVMYWYQQKSSQAPKLLFHYYDKDFNNEADTPDNFQSRRPNTSFCFLDIRSPGLGDTAMYLCATSGSGAGGYNEQFFGPGTRLTVL.